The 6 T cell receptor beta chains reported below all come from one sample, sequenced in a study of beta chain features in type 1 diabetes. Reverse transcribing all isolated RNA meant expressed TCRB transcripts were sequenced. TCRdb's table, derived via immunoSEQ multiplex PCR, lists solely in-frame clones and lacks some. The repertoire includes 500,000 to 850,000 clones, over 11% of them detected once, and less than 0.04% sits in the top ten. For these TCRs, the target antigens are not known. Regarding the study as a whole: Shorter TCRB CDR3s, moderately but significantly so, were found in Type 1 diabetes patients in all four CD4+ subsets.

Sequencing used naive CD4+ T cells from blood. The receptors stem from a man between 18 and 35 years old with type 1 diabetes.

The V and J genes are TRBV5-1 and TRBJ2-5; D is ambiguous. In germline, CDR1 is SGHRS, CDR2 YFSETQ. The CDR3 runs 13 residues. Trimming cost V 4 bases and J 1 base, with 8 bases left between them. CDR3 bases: TGCGCCAGCAGCACCCGGACCCAAGAGACCCAGTACTTC. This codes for CASSTRTQETQYF.

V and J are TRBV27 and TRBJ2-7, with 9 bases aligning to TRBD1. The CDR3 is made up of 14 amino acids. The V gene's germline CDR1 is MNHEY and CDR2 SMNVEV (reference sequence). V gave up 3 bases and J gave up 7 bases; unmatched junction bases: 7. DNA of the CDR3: TGTGCCAGCAGTTTGCGGACAGGGGCGGGGGAGCAGTACTTC. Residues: CASSLRTGAGEQYF.

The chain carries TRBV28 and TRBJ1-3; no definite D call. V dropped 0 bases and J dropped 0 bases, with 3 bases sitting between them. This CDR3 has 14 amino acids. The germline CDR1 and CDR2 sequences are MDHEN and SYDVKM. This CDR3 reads CASSLWNSGNTIYF. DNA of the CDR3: TGTGCCAGCAGTTTATGGAACTCTGGAAACACCATATATTTT.

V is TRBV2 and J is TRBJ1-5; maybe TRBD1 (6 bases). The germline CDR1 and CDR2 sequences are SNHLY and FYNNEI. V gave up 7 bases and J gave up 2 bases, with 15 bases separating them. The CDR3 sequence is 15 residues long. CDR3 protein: CASNSQGYGNQPQHF. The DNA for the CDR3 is TGTGCCAGCAACTCCCAGGGGTATGGCAATCAGCCCCAGCATTTT.

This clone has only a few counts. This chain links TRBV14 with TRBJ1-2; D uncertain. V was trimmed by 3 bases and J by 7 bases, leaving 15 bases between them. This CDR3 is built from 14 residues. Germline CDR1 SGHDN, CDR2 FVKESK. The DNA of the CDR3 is TGTGCCAGCAGCCACTTCCGGGAGCCGGTTGGCTACACCTTC. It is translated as CASSHFREPVGYTF.

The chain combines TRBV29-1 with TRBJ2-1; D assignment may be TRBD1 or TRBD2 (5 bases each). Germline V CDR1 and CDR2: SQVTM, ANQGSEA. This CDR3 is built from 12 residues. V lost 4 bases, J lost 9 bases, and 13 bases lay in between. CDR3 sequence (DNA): TGCAGCGTTGGGGGGTCCGCGGTTGAGCAGTTCTTC. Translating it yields CSVGGSAVEQFF.